This T cell receptor (beta chain) stems from a study of metastatic and nonmetastatic thyroid tumors. Every patient underwent thyroid surgery untreated. The V gene end was trimmed by 0 bases and the J gene end by 4 bases; junction bases not matched to a gene: 10. The CDR3 runs 17 residues. Germline values: CDR1 DFQATT, CDR2 SNEGSKA (reference sequence). TCRdb re-processed the PCR reads through MiXCR. The sample contains tens of thousands of clones, around 15% of which appear only once. The chain joins TRBV20-1 to TRBJ1-4, with TRBD1 matching over 8 bases. The sequencing sample was made of blood. The receptor's source is a female donor with papillary thyroid cancer or a benign thyroid nodule (not recorded which). Some clones in this sample may be carry-over from other donors' samples. In DNA, the CDR3 is TGCAGTGCTAGAGACGCACGACAGGGGACATATAATGAAAAACTGTTTTTT. This gives the protein CSARDARQGTYNEKLFF.